These T cell receptor beta chains were read from a single sample in a study of cytomegalovirus exposure and HLA in healthy donors. Measured with immunoSEQ multiplex PCR; TCRdb has only the in-frame clones, and not every one. The sample carries 200,000 to 250,000 clones, roughly 84% recorded once. Sequencing was carried out using PBMCs. These receptors all come from a boy under 10 years old in good health and CMV-seronegative. Both conserved end residues are part of each CDR3. The D gene is left open where the match is weak. Only some rows state a clone size, as once, few, many or a class for expanded clones.

j_gene | abundance | d_gene | v_gene | len | CDR3aa | CDR3nt
TRBJ1-2 | NA | NA | TRBV6-1 | 12 | CASSELAYGYTF | TGTGCCAGCAGTGAGTTGGCCTATGGCTACACCTTC
TRBJ2-7 | NA | TRBD2 | TRBV7-3 | 15 | CASSPVAGGFSEQYF | TGTGCCAGCAGCCCCGTAGCGGGGGGTTTCTCGGAGCAGTACTTC
TRBJ1-1 | NA | TRBD1 | TRBV7-8 | 14 | CASRQGELVTEAFF | TGTGCCAGCAGGCAGGGGGAATTGGTCACTGAAGCTTTCTTT
TRBJ2-6 | NA | TRBD1 | TRBV5-1 | 17 | CASSSTGGNSGANVLTF | TGCGCCAGCAGCTCGACAGGGGGTAACTCTGGGGCCAACGTCCTGACTTTC
TRBJ2-1 | NA | TRBD2 | TRBV29-1 | 13 | CSVVGTINNEQFF | TGCAGCGTTGTTGGGACTATTAACAATGAGCAGTTCTTC
TRBJ2-5 | NA | TRBD2 | TRBV11-2 | 19 | CASRFLGASGSMQQETQYF | TGTGCCAGCAGATTCCTGGGGGCTAGCGGGAGTATGCAGCAAGAGACCCAGTACTTC
TRBJ1-1 | NA | NA | TRBV4-1 | 12 | CASSQGTCEAFF | TGCGCCAGCAGCCAGGGGACTTGTGAAGCTTTCTTT
TRBJ2-2 | NA | NA | TRBV6-1 | 14 | CASSGGTSAGELFF | TGTGCCAGCAGTGGGGGCACTTCAGCCGGGGAGCTGTTTTTT
TRBJ2-7 | NA | NA | TRBV29-1 | 12 | CSVGKTSYEQYF | TGCAGCGTCGGTAAGACTAGCTACGAGCAGTACTTC
TRBJ2-1 | once | TRBD2 | TRBV27 | 15 | CASSSSGGNYNEQFF | TGTGCCAGCAGTTCTAGCGGGGGGAACTACAATGAGCAGTTCTTC
TRBJ2-1 | NA | TRBD2 | TRBV12-5 | 14 | CASRISGGGNEQFF | TGTGCTAGTCGAATTAGCGGGGGAGGCAATGAGCAGTTCTTC
TRBJ1-2 | NA | TRBD1 | TRBV11-2 | 16 | CASSLDLGQGILGYTF | TGTGCCAGCAGCTTAGATTTGGGACAGGGTATTCTAGGCTACACCTTC
TRBJ2-7 | NA | TRBD1 | TRBV4-1 | 15 | CASSQGLGQEVEQYF | TGCGCCAGCAGCCAAGGTTTAGGACAGGAGGTCGAGCAGTACTTC
TRBJ1-4 | NA | TRBD1 | TRBV30 | 14 | CAWSEGQGDAKLFF | TGTGCCTGGAGTGAGGGACAGGGAGATGCAAAACTGTTTTTT
TRBJ2-7 | NA | TRBD1 | TRBV6-5 | 15 | CASSYSGTATYEQYF | TGTGCCAGCAGTTACTCCGGGACAGCCACCTACGAGCAGTACTTC
TRBJ2-7 | NA | NA | TRBV6-5 | 15 | CASSPAGGAKGEQYF | TGTGCCAGCAGCCCCGCCGGAGGGGCAAAGGGGGAGCAGTACTTC
TRBJ1-2 | NA | NA | TRBV29-1 | 13 | CSVAGRQVYGYTF | TGCAGCGTTGCAGGGCGGCAGGTTTATGGCTACACCTTC
TRBJ2-3 | few | TRBD2 | TRBV30 | 15 | CAWSKLAGSTDTQYF | TGTGCCTGGAGTAAGTTAGCGGGCAGCACAGATACGCAGTATTTT
TRBJ1-2 | NA | NA | TRBV20-1 | 11 | CSALSNYGYTF | TGCAGTGCTCTCTCCAACTATGGCTACACCTTC
TRBJ2-7 | NA | NA | TRBV7-9 | 13 | CASSSGGTYEQYF | TGTGCCAGCAGCTCCGGCGGAACCTACGAGCAGTACTTC
TRBJ2-2 | NA | TRBD2 | TRBV19 | 16 | CASSLELAVNTGELFF | TGTGCCAGTAGTCTGGAGCTAGCGGTGAACACCGGGGAGCTGTTTTTT
TRBJ2-3 | NA | TRBD2 | TRBV7-9 | 18 | CASSPKAGEASFSDTQYF | TGTGCCAGCAGCCCGAAAGCGGGGGAGGCTAGTTTTTCAGATACGCAGTATTTT
TRBJ2-3 | NA | NA | TRBV28 | 15 | CASNPTTGPTDTQYF | TGTGCCAGCAACCCGACGACAGGCCCCACAGATACGCAGTATTTT
TRBJ1-1 | NA | TRBD1 | TRBV7-2 | 13 | CASSVGQGTEAFF | TGTGCCAGCAGCGTGGGACAGGGCACTGAAGCTTTCTTT
TRBJ1-3 | few | NA | TRBV5-1 | 14 | CASSLTEAGNTIYF | TGCGCCAGCAGTCTGACAGAAGCTGGAAACACCATATATTTT
TRBJ1-5 | once | NA | TRBV7-8 | 14 | CASSLGSRDQPQHF | TGTGCCAGCAGCTTAGGGTCCAGGGATCAGCCCCAGCATTTT
TRBJ2-5 | NA | TRBD2 | TRBV19 | 16 | CASRRYGTSVGETQYF | TGTGCCAGTAGGAGATACGGGACTAGCGTGGGAGAGACCCAGTACTTC